A single sample gave rise to the 3 T cell receptor beta chains below, sequenced in a study of shared clonotypes between healthy human individuals. Only in-frame clones appear in the TCRdb table, and some are missing; sequencing was by immunoSEQ multiplex PCR. The sample lists fewer than 400,000 clones; roughly 70% were seen once. Sequencing was performed on memory CD4+ T cells sorted from blood. Subset specified: CD45RA-negative fraction. Source of these receptors: a man between 25 and 39 years old in good health.

This sequence joins TRBV19 and TRBJ2-1, with 7 positions matching TRBD1. CDR1 LNHDA and CDR2 SQIVND come from the germline V gene (reference sequence). This CDR3 has 15 residues. With 7 bases clipped from V and 0 bases from J, the junction kept 6 bases outside the gene matches. The CDR3 reads CASTKDRSSYNEQFF. The CDR3 nucleotides read TGTGCCAGTACTAAGGACAGGAGCTCCTACAATGAGCAGTTCTTC. Variable domain in full (rest from reference TRBV19 and TRBJ2-1): DGGITQSPKYLFRKEGQNVTLSCEQNLNHDAMYWYRQDPGQGLRLIYYSQIVNDFQKGDIAEGYSVSREKKESFPLTVTSAQKNPTAFYLCASTKDRSSYNEQFFGPGTRLTVL.

The V gene is TRBV19, the J gene TRBJ2-1, with D unclear. The germline V and J ends were trimmed by 6 bases and 4 bases, with 4 bases remaining between them. The CDR3 has 11 amino acids. Germline-derived CDR1 and CDR2 are LNHDA and SQIVND (reference sequence). The DNA for the CDR3 is TGTGCCAGTAGGGTTTACAATGAGCAGTTCTTC. It translates to CASRVYNEQFF.

The chain is built from TRBV28 and TRBJ2-7; 13 bases are a match to TRBD2. J lost 5 bases, V lost 3 bases, and 10 bases had no gene match. Germline V gives CDR1 MDHEN, CDR2 SYDVKM. CDR3 length equals 17 residues. The DNA for the CDR3 is TGTGCCAGCAGTTTTAATCCCGGACTAGCGGGAGAGCACGAGCAGTACTTC. It translates to CASSFNPGLAGEHEQYF. Together with reference TRBV28 and TRBJ2-7, the CDR3 gives the full variable domain: DVKVTQSSRYLVKRTGEKVFLECVQDMDHENMFWYRQDPGLGLRLIYFSYDVKMKEKGDIPEGYSVSREKKERFSLILESASTNQTSMYLCASSFNPGLAGEHEQYFGPGTRLTVT.